What follows describes a single T cell receptor (beta chain). Its matching antigen is unknown. The V end was cut by 4 bases, the J end by 6 bases, with 19 bases between. CDR3 size: 15 residues. Germline V CDR1 and CDR2: MGHRA, YSYEKL. This sample was taken from a study of cytomegalovirus exposure and HLA in healthy donors. Regarding the study as a whole: Overall, roughly 150 TCR beta chains were annotated as cytomegalovirus-associated. A few V segments could not be told apart, such as TRBV6-2 and TRBV6-3, and were left out. Analyses of presence/absence relied on an assumption of roughly uniform sequencing depth across donors.

PCR employed 60 Vbeta and 13 Jbeta primers. In the source study's methods: Later analysis identified tens of millions of unique TCR beta chains, 10 million to 12 million shared. This table comes from immunoSEQ multiplex PCR, and its TCRdb copy is limited to in-frame clones, with some not included. V and J calls and clone size are given by that table; D and trimming were obtained from the DNA. The sample carries about 190,000 clones, 85% to 90% recorded once. The genes are TRBV4-1 and TRBJ2-7, with D perhaps TRBD2 (6 bases). Sequencing input: PBMCs. This TCR came from a woman aged 18-35 years in good health and CMV-seronegative. The CDR3 DNA reads as TGCGCCAGCAGCCCTGGGTGGTCGGGGGTACGCGAGCAGTACTTC. This sequence encodes CASSPGWSGVREQYF.